The 20 T cell receptor beta chains listed next were all sequenced from one sample in a study of cytomegalovirus exposure and HLA in healthy donors. The PCR was carried out with 60 Vbeta primers and 13 Jbeta primers. The protocol was immunoSEQ multiplex PCR, while the TCRdb copy is restricted to in-frame clones and leaves out a portion. The profile shows about 150,000 clones, approximately 87% of them singletons. The sample consisted of PBMCs. All receptors come from a woman in her 30s in good health and CMV-seronegative.

V usage is TRBV9 and J usage is TRBJ2-3; possibly TRBD2 for D (5 bases). The germline V gene encodes CDR1 SGDLS and CDR2 YYNGEE. The length of the CDR3 is 14 residues. With 5 bases removed from V and 0 bases from J, the gap between germline ends came to 10 bases. The DNA of the CDR3 is TGTGCCAGCAGTTGGGAGCGGAGCACAGATACGCAGTATTTT. Its translation is CASSWERSTDTQYF.

The rearrangement links TRBV4-1 to TRBJ2-3, with TRBD2 as a possible D gene (6 bases). V was clipped by 1 base and J by 2 bases, with 19 bases between them. The CDR3 loop spans 18 amino acids. Germline assignment: CDR1 MGHRA and CDR2 YSYEKL. The chain's CDR3 is CASSQVLGGKALTDTQYF. As DNA, the CDR3 is TGCGCCAGCAGCCAAGTCCTGGGAGGAAAGGCCCTCACAGATACGCAGTATTTT.

The chain is built from TRBV6-5 and TRBJ1-4; 9 bases agree with TRBD1. The CDR3 totals 15 residues. Germline V CDR1 and CDR2: MNHEY, SVGAGI. V dropped 5 bases and J dropped 3; count of bases not matched to a gene: 4. The CDR3 region has the DNA TGTGCCAGCAGTGCTGGGACAGGGTCTAATGAAAAACTGTTTTTT. Its protein is CASSAGTGSNEKLFF.

The chain uses TRBV10-1 and TRBJ2-1; D gene uncertain. V lost 2 bases and J lost 9, with 8 bases in between. Germline-derived CDR1 and CDR2 are WNHNN and SYGVQD (reference sequence). The CDR3 runs to 12 residues. This CDR3 reads CASSEMFGEQFF. The CDR3 region has the DNA TGCGCCAGCAGTGAGATGTTCGGTGAGCAGTTCTTC.

This clone came up once. This chain connects TRBV15 to TRBJ2-7; D gene unclear. V dropped 0 bases and J dropped 3 bases, with 9 bases sitting between them. The CDR3 has 14 residues. Germline V gene lookup returns CDR1 LNHNV and CDR2 YYDKDF (reference sequence). In nucleotides, the CDR3 is TGTGCCACCAGCAGAGATCTCCAGATCTACGAGCAGTACTTC. It specifies CATSRDLQIYEQYF.

V gene TRBV7-3 combines with J gene TRBJ2-7, with D perhaps matching TRBD2 (5 bases). Trimming pared 6 bases from V and 5 bases from J, leaving 8 bases between. Germline-derived CDR1 and CDR2 are SGHTA and FQGTGA. The CDR3 has 11 amino acids. CDR3 coding DNA: TGTGCCAGCAGTGAGGGCCACGAGCAGTACTTC. Translation gives CASSEGHEQYF. Filled out from reference TRBV7-3 and TRBJ2-7, the complete variable domain reads GAGVSQTPSNKVTEKGKYVELRCDPISGHTALYWYRQSLGQGPEFLIYFQGTGAADDSGLPNDRFFAVRPEGSVSTLKIQRTERGDSAVYLCASSEGHEQYFGPGTRLTVT.

This rearrangement joins TRBV6-5 to TRBJ2-7; 7 bases map to TRBD2. The germline CDR1 and CDR2 sequences are MNHEY and SVGAGI. The CDR3 loop spans 14 amino acids. The J segment lost 4 bases and the V segment lost 2 bases, leaving 5 bases of the junction unmatched. The CDR3 reads CASSYNGLGYEQYF. CDR3 sequence (DNA): TGTGCCAGCAGTTACAATGGACTAGGTTACGAGCAGTACTTC.

The chain couples TRBV2 to TRBJ1-4; TRBD1 aligns across 9 bases. Per germline, CDR1 SNHLY and CDR2 FYNNEI. The V segment lost 0 bases and the J segment 2 bases; nucleotides outside the gene matches: 4. This CDR3 has 17 residues. The CDR3 region has the DNA TGTGCCAGCAGTGAAGCACAGGGGGCGCACACTAATGAAAAACTGTTTTTT. It encodes CASSEAQGAHTNEKLFF.

V usage is TRBV4-1 and J usage is TRBJ2-3, with a tentative D call TRBD1 (6 bases). There are 16 residues in the CDR3. Trimming took off 4 bases at V and 2 bases at J, with 16 bases between the two ends. Germline V CDR1 and CDR2: MGHRA, YSYEKL. The CDR3 spells CASSPGRGAVTDTQYF. In DNA, the CDR3 is TGCGCCAGCAGCCCAGGCAGGGGAGCAGTCACAGATACGCAGTATTTT.

This rearrangement joins TRBV28 to TRBJ1-5; maybe TRBD1 (6 bases). The CDR3 is 14 amino acids. Deletions cut 6 bases from V and 1 base from J, with 10 bases between. The germline V gene has CDR1 MDHEN and CDR2 SYDVKM. In DNA, the CDR3 is TGTGCCAGCAGGCAGGGGATCAGCAATCAGCCCCAGCATTTT. Its translation is CASRQGISNQPQHF. The complete variable domain, with remaining parts taken from reference TRBV28 and TRBJ1-5, reads DVKVTQSSRYLVKRTGEKVFLECVQDMDHENMFWYRQDPGLGLRLIYFSYDVKMKEKGDIPEGYSVSREKKERFSLILESASTNQTSMYLCASRQGISNQPQHFGDGTRLSIL.

The rearrangement links TRBV6-5 to TRBJ1-1, with unresolved D. From germline, CDR1 is MNHEY and CDR2 SVGAGI. The CDR3 is made up of 13 amino acids. The V gene lost 3 bases and the J gene lost 9 bases, with 14 bases spanning the gap. The CDR3 DNA sequence: TGTGCCAGCAGTTATCGGGAGGCGCGGAAAGCTTTCTTT. This codes for CASSYREARKAFF.

The chain carries TRBV19 and TRBJ1-1, with 7 bases lining up with TRBD1. The ends lost 6 bases at V and 2 bases at J; junction bases unmatched: 12. CDR1 and CDR2 (germline): LNHDA, SQIVND (reference sequence). The CDR3 is made up of 16 amino acids. CDR3 residues: CASSQTGYPRNTEAFF. DNA of the CDR3: TGTGCCAGTAGCCAGACAGGGTATCCCCGAAACACTGAAGCTTTCTTT. The variable domain in full, completed from reference TRBV19 and TRBJ1-1, reads DGGITQSPKYLFRKEGQNVTLSCEQNLNHDAMYWYRQDPGQGLRLIYYSQIVNDFQKGDIAEGYSVSREKKESFPLTVTSAQKNPTAFYLCASSQTGYPRNTEAFFGQGTRLTVV.

This sequence joins TRBV5-1 and TRBJ1-5; D is perhaps TRBD1 (6 bases). There are 16 residues in the CDR3. CDR1 SGHRS and CDR2 YFSETQ come from the germline V gene. Trimming pared 0 bases from V and 2 bases from J, leaving 12 bases between. The chain's CDR3 is CASSLAPGAGNQPQHF. The CDR3 DNA follows: TGCGCCAGCAGCTTGGCCCCAGGGGCGGGCAATCAGCCCCAGCATTTT.

The rearrangement links TRBV29-1 to TRBJ2-7, with D possibly matching TRBD1 (6 bases). Germline values: CDR1 SQVTM, CDR2 ANQGSEA. Trimming stripped 6 bases from V and 4 bases from J, with 10 bases between. The CDR3 runs 11 residues. The CDR3 spells CSVQQGYEQYF. The CDR3 DNA is TGCAGCGTACAACAGGGTTACGAGCAGTACTTC.

J is TRBJ2-7 and V is TRBV6-9, with 7 bases aligning to TRBD2. The CDR3 sequence is 14 residues long. CDR1 and CDR2 from the germline V gene are MNHGY and SVAAGI. J lost 0 bases, V lost 3 bases, and 2 bases had no gene match. The CDR3 spells CASSYSSGSYEQYF. The DNA of the CDR3 is TGTGCCAGCAGTTACTCTAGCGGCTCCTACGAGCAGTACTTC.

The chain employs TRBV28 and TRBJ1-5, with 7 bases lining up with TRBD1. Unmatched junction bases numbered 16, after V lost 5 bases and J lost 0 bases. The CDR3 covers 19 residues. CDR1 is MDHEN and CDR2 is SYDVKM in the germline V gene. The CDR3 here is CASSPQSTGWAYSNQPQHF. The CDR3 nucleotides are TGTGCCAGCAGTCCCCAGTCGACAGGGTGGGCCTATAGCAATCAGCCCCAGCATTTT. Full variable domain (rest looked up from reference TRBV28 and TRBJ1-5): DVKVTQSSRYLVKRTGEKVFLECVQDMDHENMFWYRQDPGLGLRLIYFSYDVKMKEKGDIPEGYSVSREKKERFSLILESASTNQTSMYLCASSPQSTGWAYSNQPQHFGDGTRLSIL.

The chain employs TRBV5-5 and TRBJ2-2; D is unresolved. The CDR3 contains 14 residues. CDR1 is SGHKS, CDR2 YYEKEE, per germline (reference sequence). The ends were cut back, 5 bases at V and 4 bases at J, with 12 bases in the middle. The CDR3 coding sequence is TGTGCCAGCAGAAAGACACCTTTCACCGGGGAGCTGTTTTTT. As protein: CASRKTPFTGELFF. Based on the CDR3 plus reference TRBV5-5 and TRBJ2-2, the full variable domain is DAGVTQSPTHLIKTRGQQVTLRCSPISGHKSVSWYQQVLGQGPQFIFQYYEKEERGRGNFPDRFSARQFPNYSSELNVNALLLGDSALYLCASRKTPFTGELFFGEGSRLTVL.

This rearrangement joins TRBV7-9 to TRBJ2-7; 8 nucleotides align to TRBD2. The V gene end was trimmed by 5 bases and the J gene end by 3 bases; junction bases not matched to a gene: 12. The length of the CDR3 is 16 residues. The V gene's germline CDR1 is SEHNR and CDR2 FQNEAQ (reference sequence). The CDR3 loop reads CASSPRGGGTDYEQYF. CDR3 bases: TGTGCCAGCAGCCCACGCGGCGGGGGGACCGACTACGAGCAGTACTTC.

The rearrangement joins TRBV5-1 to TRBJ2-7; TRBD2 matches 11 bases. This CDR3 spans 15 amino acids. Germline lookup yields CDR1 SGHRS and CDR2 YFSETQ. J was trimmed by 6 bases and V by 4 bases; bases with no gene match: 9. CDR3 sequence reads: CASSALLAGAGEQYF. Written as DNA, the CDR3 is TGCGCCAGCAGCGCCCTACTAGCGGGAGCGGGCGAGCAGTACTTC. The entire variable domain, with the rest obtained from reference TRBV5-1 and TRBJ2-7, is as follows: KAGVTQTPRYLIKTRGQQVTLSCSPISGHRSVSWYQQTPGQGLQFLFEYFSETQRNKGNFPGRFSGRQFSNSRSEMNVSTLELGDSALYLCASSALLAGAGEQYFGPGTRLTVT.

The J gene is TRBJ2-7, the V gene TRBV18, with a weak D call TRBD1 (5 bases). V was pared by 6 bases and J by 4 bases, with 13 bases between. Germline values: CDR1 KGHSH, CDR2 LQKENI. This CDR3 has 13 amino acids. The CDR3 DNA is TGTGCCAGCTCCGAAAACAGGATTTACGAGCAGTACTTC. Translated, it gives CASSENRIYEQYF.